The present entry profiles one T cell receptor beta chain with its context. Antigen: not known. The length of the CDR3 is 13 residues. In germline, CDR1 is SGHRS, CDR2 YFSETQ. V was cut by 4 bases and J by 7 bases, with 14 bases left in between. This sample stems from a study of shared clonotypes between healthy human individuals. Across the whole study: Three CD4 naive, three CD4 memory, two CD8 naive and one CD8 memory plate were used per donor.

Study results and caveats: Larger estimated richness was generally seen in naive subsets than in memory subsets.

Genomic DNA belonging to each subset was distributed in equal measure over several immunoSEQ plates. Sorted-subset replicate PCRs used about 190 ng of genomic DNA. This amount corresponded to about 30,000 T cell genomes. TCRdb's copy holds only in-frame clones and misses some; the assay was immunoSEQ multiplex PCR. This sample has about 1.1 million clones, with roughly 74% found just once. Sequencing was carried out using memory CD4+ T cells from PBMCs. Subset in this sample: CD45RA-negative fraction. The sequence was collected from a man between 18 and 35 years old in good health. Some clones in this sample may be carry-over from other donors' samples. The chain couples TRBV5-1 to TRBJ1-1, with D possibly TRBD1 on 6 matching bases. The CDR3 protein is CASSRTDGSEAFF. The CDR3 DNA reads TGCGCCAGCAGCCGGACAGACGGGAGTGAAGCTTTCTTT.